This T cell receptor (beta chain) emerged from a study of blood T cell repertoires in COVID-19. Study-wide context: The cDNA or gDNA used as material had been derived from T cells, B-cell-depleted T cells, or PBMCs.

Only in-frame clones appear in the TCRdb table, and some are missing; sequencing was by immunoSEQ multiplex PCR. The table lists some 260,000 clones, around 80% of them singletons. This clone was counted a single time. Clinical history as reported by participants underpinned cohort assignment. V was clipped by 6 bases and J by 7 bases; unmatched bases: 3. There are 13 residues in the CDR3. Input material: PBMCs or T cells enriched from blood (not recorded which). J is TRBJ2-1 and V is TRBV12-3 or TRBV12-4; the match to TRBD2 covers 10 bases. The receptor was isolated from a young man with acute COVID-19. The chain's CDR3 is CASRSGGENEQFF. Here the CDR3 DNA reads TGTGCCAGCAGGAGCGGGGGGGAGAATGAGCAGTTCTTC.